These 8 T cell receptor beta chains share one sample of origin, sequenced in a study of regulatory T cells in long-lasting Graves disease (dated by TCRdb to the early 2020s). The time point label for this specimen denotes: newly diagnosed GD, antithyroid drugs for less than 3 months. For both TCR sequencing and RNA sequencing, RNA was extracted from PBMCs using TRIzol. Receptors were amplified or captured by multiplex PCR. Sequencing instrument: Illumina HiSeq 4000. CDR3 regions were amplified by Arm-PCR with iRepertoire HTBI primers to construct TCR beta libraries. Clones were called with MiXCR by TCRdb after fastp trimmed the public reads at Q25, and only in-frame beta chains were retained. Identical CDR3 protein sequences are pooled into one entry, listed with their most common genes and DNA. The sample table shows around 420,000 distinct CDR3 sequences, and over 12% are seen once. About 7.6% of the sample goes to the ten largest clones.

These same records also appear under a second study, on T cells in Graves' hyperthyroidism and ophthalmopathy.

Sequences were derived from peripheral blood mononuclear cells (PBMCs), sampled at new diagnosis, from a patient treated with antithyroid drugs. Receptors were obtained from a woman in her thirties or forties with Graves disease. Donor details come from another sample of the same person, matched by shared clones.

This clonotype was picked up a small number of times. V usage is TRBV29-1 and J usage is TRBJ2-3; D unresolved. The germline CDR1 and CDR2 sequences are SQVTM and ANQGSEA. The CDR3 contains 13 residues. V gave up 4 bases and J gave up 3 bases, with 11 bases separating them. Written as DNA, the CDR3 is TGCAGCGTTGGGACCAGGCTAACAGATACGCAGTATTTT. It yields the protein CSVGTRLTDTQYF.

This clonotype was recorded many times. The V and J genes are TRBV11-2 and TRBJ1-4; 10 nucleotides line up with TRBD1. This CDR3 region has 14 residues. Germline CDR1 reads SGHAT; CDR2 reads FQNNGV. With V trimmed by 4 bases and J by 8 bases, 4 bases remained unmatched. In DNA, the CDR3 is TGTGCCAGCAGCTCCCCGGACAGGGGGGAAAAACTGTTTTTT. Amino acids: CASSSPDRGEKLFF.

The chain joins TRBV10-3 to TRBJ2-2; perhaps TRBD1 as D (5 bases). This CDR3 is 15 amino acids long. Trimming cost V 6 bases and J 1 base, with 12 bases left between them. Germline V CDR1 and CDR2: ENHRY, SYGVKD. The CDR3 region has the DNA TGTGCCATCAGCATTGAAGGACAGAACACCGGGGAGCTGTTTTTT. Amino acid sequence: CAISIEGQNTGELFF.

This chain joins TRBV29-1 and TRBJ2-7; TRBD1 agrees at 9 bases. With V trimmed by 6 bases and J by 1 base, 4 bases remained unmatched. Germline V gives CDR1 SQVTM, CDR2 ANQGSEA. The CDR3 length is 13 residues. CDR3 region: CSVTTGGSYEQYF. Written as DNA, the CDR3 is TGCAGCGTGACGACAGGGGGTTCCTACGAGCAGTACTTC.

As concerns this clonotype: A much larger clonotype is one base distant, so this may be a read error. This chain uses TRBV20-1 with TRBJ2-3; TRBD2 aligns across 12 bases. The CDR3 consists of 15 residues. CDR1 and CDR2 (germline): DFQATT, SNEGSKA (reference sequence). V gave up 8 bases and J gave up 6 bases; unmatched junction bases: 12. The CDR3 sequence is CSTETSGRMVDTQYF. The CDR3 DNA sequence: TGCAGTACTGAGACTAGCGGGAGAATGGTTGATACGCAGTATTTT.

In regard to this clonotype: A much more abundant neighbour one base away suggests this may be a read error. The chain couples TRBV7-9 to TRBJ2-1; D gene unclear. Germline loops: CDR1 SEHNR, CDR2 FQNEAQ (reference sequence). This CDR3 region has 14 residues. The CDR3 DNA sequence: TGTGCCAACAGCCCCCCCCCCGGACACAATGAGCAGTTCTTC. As protein: CANSPPPGHNEQFF.

This clonotype was observed a handful of times. Just one base apart from a much larger clone, this may be a read error. The genes are TRBV18 and TRBJ2-1; D is unclear. The CDR3 is made up of 13 amino acids. V was cut by 2 bases and J by 6 bases, with 8 bases left in between. Looked up from germline, CDR1 is KGHSH and CDR2 is LQKENI. CDR3 DNA sequence: TGTGCCAGCTCACCAGGCAACACCAATGAGCAGTTCTTC. Translating gives CASSPGNTNEQFF.

This clonotype has ten or more counts. J is TRBJ2-5 and V is TRBV7-8, with 15 bases matching TRBD2. The V gene end was trimmed by 5 bases and the J gene end by 9 bases; junction bases not matched to a gene: 25. CDR1 and CDR2 (germline): SGHVS, FQNEAQ. The CDR3 runs to 21 residues. The CDR3 sequence is CASSLSILPGTSGRRGKAQYF. CDR3 sequence (DNA): TGTGCCAGCAGCCTTAGTATCCTTCCCGGGACTAGCGGGAGGAGGGGGAAGGCCCAGTACTTC.